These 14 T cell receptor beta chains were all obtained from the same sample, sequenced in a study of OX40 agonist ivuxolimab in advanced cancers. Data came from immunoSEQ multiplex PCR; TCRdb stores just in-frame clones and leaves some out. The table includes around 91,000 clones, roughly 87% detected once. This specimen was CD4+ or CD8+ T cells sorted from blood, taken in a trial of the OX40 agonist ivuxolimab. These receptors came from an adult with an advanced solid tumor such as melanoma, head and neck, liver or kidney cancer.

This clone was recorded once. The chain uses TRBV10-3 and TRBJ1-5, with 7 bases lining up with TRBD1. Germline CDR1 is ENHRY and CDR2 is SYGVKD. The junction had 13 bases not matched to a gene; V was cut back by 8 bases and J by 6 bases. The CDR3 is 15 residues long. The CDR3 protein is CAIRRETGKGQPQHF. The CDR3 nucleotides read TGTGCCATCCGACGAGAGACAGGGAAAGGTCAGCCCCAGCATTTT.

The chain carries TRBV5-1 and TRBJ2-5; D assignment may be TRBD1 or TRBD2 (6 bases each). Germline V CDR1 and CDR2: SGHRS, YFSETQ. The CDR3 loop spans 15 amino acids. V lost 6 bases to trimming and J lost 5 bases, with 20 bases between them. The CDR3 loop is CASTPLGGTGETQYF. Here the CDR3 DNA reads TGCGCCAGCACCCCATTAGGGGGGACGGGGGAGACCCAGTACTTC.

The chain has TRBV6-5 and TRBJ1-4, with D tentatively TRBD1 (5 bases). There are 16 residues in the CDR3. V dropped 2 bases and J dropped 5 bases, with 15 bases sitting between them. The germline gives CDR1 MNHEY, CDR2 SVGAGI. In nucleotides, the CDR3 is TGTGCCAGCAGTTACGTCCGGGGGTCTGGGAATGAAAAACTGTTTTTT. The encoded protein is CASSYVRGSGNEKLFF.

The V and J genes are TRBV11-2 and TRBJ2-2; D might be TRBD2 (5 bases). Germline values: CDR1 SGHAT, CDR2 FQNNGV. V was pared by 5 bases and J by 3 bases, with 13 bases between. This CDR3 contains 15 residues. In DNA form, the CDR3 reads TGTGCCAGCAGCCTGGGGTCCGGGGACACCGGGGAGCTGTTTTTT. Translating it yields CASSLGSGDTGELFF.

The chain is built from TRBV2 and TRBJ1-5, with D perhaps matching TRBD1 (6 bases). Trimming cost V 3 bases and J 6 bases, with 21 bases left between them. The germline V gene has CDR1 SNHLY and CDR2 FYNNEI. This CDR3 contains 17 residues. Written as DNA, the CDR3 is TGTGCCAGCAGTGATTTCTTGGGGGGCGACTACTCTCAGCCCCAGCATTTT. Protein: CASSDFLGGDYSQPQHF.

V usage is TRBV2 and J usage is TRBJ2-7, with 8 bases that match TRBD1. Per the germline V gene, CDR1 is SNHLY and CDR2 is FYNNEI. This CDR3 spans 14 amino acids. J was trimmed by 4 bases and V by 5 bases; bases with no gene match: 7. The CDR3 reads CASSQQGADYEQYF. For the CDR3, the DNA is TGTGCCAGCAGTCAGCAGGGGGCAGATTACGAGCAGTACTTC.

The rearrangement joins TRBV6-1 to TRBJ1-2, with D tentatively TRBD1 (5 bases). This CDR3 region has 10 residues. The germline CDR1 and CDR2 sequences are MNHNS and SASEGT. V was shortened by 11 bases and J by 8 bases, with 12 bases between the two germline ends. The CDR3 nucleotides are TGTGCCGGACAAGGGCGAGGCTACACCTTC. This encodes CAGQGRGYTF.

The CDR3 DNA reads as TGTGCCAGTAGTATCCTTGGCCGTAATAATTCACCCCTCCACTTT. This translates into CASSILGRNNSPLHF. The V and J genes are TRBV19 and TRBJ1-6; D gene uncertain. Germline V lookup: CDR1 LNHDA, CDR2 SQIVND (reference sequence). The germline V and J ends were trimmed by 3 bases and 5 bases, with 11 bases remaining between them. The CDR3 has 15 amino acids.

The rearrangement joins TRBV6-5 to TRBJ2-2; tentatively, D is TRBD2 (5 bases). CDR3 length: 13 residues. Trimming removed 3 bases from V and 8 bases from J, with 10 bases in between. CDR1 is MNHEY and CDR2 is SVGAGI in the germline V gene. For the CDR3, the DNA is TGTGCCAGCAGTTATGGACTTGGAGGGGAGCTGTTTTTT. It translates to CASSYGLGGELFF.

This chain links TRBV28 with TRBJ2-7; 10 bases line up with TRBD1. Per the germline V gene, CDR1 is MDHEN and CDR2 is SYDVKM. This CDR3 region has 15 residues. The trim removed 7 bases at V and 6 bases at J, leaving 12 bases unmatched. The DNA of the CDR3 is TGTGCCAGCACCTTTAAACCGGGACAGGGGTTCGAGCAGTACTTC. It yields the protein CASTFKPGQGFEQYF.

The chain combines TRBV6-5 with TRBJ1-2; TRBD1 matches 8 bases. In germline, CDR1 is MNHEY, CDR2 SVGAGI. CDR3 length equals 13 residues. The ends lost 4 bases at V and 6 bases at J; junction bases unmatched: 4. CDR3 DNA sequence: TGTGCCAGCAGTTGGGGACAGGTCGATGGCTACACCTTC. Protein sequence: CASSWGQVDGYTF.

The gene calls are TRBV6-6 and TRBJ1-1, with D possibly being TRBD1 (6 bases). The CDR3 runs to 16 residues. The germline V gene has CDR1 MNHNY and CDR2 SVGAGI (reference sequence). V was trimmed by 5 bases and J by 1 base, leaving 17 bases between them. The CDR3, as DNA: TGTGCCAGCAGTCCGGTCTCCGGGACAAGGAACACTGAAGCTTTCTTT. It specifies CASSPVSGTRNTEAFF.

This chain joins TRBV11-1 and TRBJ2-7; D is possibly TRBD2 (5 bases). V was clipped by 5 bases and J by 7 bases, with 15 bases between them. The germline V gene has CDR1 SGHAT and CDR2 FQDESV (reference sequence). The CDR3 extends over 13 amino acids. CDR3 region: CASSPYSVGEQYF. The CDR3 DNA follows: TGTGCCAGCAGCCCCTATAGCGTCGGGGAGCAGTACTTC.

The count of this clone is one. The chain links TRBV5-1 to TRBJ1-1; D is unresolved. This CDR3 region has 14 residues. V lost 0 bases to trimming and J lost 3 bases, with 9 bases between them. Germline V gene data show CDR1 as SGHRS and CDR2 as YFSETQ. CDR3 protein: CASSLDPGDTEAFF. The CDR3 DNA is TGCGCCAGCAGCTTGGATCCGGGTGACACTGAAGCTTTCTTT.